This TCR beta chain derives from a study of cytomegalovirus exposure and HLA in healthy donors. This clone was recorded only once. PCR involved 60 Vbeta and 13 Jbeta primers. Profiling relied on immunoSEQ multiplex PCR, and the TCRdb table lists in-frame clones only, not all of them. The sample contains about 140,000 clones, roughly 83% of which appear only once. The sequenced sample was PBMCs. This receptor was obtained from a middle-aged man in good health and CMV-seropositive.

CDR3 sequence: CASSLWGGWTGELFF. The CDR3 DNA reads TGTGCCAGCAGTTTGTGGGGGGGCTGGACCGGGGAGCTGTTTTTT. This chain connects TRBV27 to TRBJ2-2; tentative D call: TRBD2 (7 bases). Germline loops: CDR1 MNHEY, CDR2 SMNVEV (reference sequence). V lost 3 bases and J lost 5, with 13 bases in between. CDR3 length equals 15 residues.